This TCR beta chain was identified during a study of T-cell memory formation after mild COVID-19. In the study overall: Largely, TCR clusters stayed within a single donor.

Study-level results: Second-wave clones peaking on day 37 lacked confirmed SARS-CoV-2 specificity.

A single record per CDR3 protein comes from TCRdb applying MiXCR to the 5' RACE reads. The sample consists of about 180,000 distinct CDR3 sequences, about 18% of them appearing once. This clonotype was seen a few times. The antigen is undetermined. There are 16 residues in the CDR3. The germline V gene has CDR1 SGHAT and CDR2 FQNNGV. The ends were cut back, 4 bases at V and 3 bases at J, with 17 bases in the middle. Material: PBMCs or a T cell subset sorted from them (not recorded which). The rearrangement uses TRBV11-2 and TRBJ2-3; D is unresolved. The sequence was collected from a young man who had mild COVID-19 (a few samples of this study predate the infection). Cell type and time point are not known. The DNA of the CDR3 is TGTGCCAGCAGCTCCCCCTTGGGTCAGAGAACAGATACGCAGTATTTT. This encodes CASSSPLGQRTDTQYF.